This T cell receptor beta chain was identified during a study of blood T cells in healthy people across ages. A second PCR of roughly 6 to 12 cycles used a sample-barcoded 5' primer and a J-beta primer mix. A template-switch adaptor that had 12 random nucleotides put a tag on each cDNA molecule. Using its own MiXCR run on the 5' RACE reads, TCRdb lists one record per CDR3 protein. The table has about 640,000 distinct CDR3 sequences, about 53% seen once. The V and J ends lost 3 bases and 4 bases, in that order; junction bases with no gene match: 7. This CDR3 is 15 amino acids long. General study results and limits: Lack of knowledge of donor CMV status possibly confounded expanded clonotype changes. Per million T cells, the diversity of TCR beta decreased roughly linearly as age advanced.

This clonotype was observed a single time. The target antigen is unknown. This chain links TRBV12-3 or TRBV12-4 with TRBJ2-5; 8 nucleotides line up with TRBD2. Sample: blood. This receptor was obtained from a man aged 55 to 70 in good health. In DNA, the CDR3 is TGTGCCAGCAGTTTCCGGGGGGGGGCTGTAGAGACCCAGTACTTC. It encodes CASSFRGGAVETQYF.